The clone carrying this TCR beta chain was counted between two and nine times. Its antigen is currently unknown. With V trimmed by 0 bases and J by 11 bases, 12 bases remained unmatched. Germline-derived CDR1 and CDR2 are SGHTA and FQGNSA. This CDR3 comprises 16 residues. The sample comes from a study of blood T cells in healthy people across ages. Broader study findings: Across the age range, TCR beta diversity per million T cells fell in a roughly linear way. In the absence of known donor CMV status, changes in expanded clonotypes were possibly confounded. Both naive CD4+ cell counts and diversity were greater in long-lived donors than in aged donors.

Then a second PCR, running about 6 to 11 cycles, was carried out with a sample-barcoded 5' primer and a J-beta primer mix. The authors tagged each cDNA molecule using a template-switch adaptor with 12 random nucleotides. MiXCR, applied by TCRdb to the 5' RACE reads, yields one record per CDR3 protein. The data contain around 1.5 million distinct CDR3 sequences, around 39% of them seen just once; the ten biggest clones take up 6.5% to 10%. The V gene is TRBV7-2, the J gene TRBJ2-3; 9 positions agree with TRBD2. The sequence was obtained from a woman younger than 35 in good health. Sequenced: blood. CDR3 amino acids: CASSLAAGGGRSVQYF. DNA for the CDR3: TGTGCCAGCAGCTTAGCGGCGGGAGGGGGCCGCTCCGTGCAGTATTTT.